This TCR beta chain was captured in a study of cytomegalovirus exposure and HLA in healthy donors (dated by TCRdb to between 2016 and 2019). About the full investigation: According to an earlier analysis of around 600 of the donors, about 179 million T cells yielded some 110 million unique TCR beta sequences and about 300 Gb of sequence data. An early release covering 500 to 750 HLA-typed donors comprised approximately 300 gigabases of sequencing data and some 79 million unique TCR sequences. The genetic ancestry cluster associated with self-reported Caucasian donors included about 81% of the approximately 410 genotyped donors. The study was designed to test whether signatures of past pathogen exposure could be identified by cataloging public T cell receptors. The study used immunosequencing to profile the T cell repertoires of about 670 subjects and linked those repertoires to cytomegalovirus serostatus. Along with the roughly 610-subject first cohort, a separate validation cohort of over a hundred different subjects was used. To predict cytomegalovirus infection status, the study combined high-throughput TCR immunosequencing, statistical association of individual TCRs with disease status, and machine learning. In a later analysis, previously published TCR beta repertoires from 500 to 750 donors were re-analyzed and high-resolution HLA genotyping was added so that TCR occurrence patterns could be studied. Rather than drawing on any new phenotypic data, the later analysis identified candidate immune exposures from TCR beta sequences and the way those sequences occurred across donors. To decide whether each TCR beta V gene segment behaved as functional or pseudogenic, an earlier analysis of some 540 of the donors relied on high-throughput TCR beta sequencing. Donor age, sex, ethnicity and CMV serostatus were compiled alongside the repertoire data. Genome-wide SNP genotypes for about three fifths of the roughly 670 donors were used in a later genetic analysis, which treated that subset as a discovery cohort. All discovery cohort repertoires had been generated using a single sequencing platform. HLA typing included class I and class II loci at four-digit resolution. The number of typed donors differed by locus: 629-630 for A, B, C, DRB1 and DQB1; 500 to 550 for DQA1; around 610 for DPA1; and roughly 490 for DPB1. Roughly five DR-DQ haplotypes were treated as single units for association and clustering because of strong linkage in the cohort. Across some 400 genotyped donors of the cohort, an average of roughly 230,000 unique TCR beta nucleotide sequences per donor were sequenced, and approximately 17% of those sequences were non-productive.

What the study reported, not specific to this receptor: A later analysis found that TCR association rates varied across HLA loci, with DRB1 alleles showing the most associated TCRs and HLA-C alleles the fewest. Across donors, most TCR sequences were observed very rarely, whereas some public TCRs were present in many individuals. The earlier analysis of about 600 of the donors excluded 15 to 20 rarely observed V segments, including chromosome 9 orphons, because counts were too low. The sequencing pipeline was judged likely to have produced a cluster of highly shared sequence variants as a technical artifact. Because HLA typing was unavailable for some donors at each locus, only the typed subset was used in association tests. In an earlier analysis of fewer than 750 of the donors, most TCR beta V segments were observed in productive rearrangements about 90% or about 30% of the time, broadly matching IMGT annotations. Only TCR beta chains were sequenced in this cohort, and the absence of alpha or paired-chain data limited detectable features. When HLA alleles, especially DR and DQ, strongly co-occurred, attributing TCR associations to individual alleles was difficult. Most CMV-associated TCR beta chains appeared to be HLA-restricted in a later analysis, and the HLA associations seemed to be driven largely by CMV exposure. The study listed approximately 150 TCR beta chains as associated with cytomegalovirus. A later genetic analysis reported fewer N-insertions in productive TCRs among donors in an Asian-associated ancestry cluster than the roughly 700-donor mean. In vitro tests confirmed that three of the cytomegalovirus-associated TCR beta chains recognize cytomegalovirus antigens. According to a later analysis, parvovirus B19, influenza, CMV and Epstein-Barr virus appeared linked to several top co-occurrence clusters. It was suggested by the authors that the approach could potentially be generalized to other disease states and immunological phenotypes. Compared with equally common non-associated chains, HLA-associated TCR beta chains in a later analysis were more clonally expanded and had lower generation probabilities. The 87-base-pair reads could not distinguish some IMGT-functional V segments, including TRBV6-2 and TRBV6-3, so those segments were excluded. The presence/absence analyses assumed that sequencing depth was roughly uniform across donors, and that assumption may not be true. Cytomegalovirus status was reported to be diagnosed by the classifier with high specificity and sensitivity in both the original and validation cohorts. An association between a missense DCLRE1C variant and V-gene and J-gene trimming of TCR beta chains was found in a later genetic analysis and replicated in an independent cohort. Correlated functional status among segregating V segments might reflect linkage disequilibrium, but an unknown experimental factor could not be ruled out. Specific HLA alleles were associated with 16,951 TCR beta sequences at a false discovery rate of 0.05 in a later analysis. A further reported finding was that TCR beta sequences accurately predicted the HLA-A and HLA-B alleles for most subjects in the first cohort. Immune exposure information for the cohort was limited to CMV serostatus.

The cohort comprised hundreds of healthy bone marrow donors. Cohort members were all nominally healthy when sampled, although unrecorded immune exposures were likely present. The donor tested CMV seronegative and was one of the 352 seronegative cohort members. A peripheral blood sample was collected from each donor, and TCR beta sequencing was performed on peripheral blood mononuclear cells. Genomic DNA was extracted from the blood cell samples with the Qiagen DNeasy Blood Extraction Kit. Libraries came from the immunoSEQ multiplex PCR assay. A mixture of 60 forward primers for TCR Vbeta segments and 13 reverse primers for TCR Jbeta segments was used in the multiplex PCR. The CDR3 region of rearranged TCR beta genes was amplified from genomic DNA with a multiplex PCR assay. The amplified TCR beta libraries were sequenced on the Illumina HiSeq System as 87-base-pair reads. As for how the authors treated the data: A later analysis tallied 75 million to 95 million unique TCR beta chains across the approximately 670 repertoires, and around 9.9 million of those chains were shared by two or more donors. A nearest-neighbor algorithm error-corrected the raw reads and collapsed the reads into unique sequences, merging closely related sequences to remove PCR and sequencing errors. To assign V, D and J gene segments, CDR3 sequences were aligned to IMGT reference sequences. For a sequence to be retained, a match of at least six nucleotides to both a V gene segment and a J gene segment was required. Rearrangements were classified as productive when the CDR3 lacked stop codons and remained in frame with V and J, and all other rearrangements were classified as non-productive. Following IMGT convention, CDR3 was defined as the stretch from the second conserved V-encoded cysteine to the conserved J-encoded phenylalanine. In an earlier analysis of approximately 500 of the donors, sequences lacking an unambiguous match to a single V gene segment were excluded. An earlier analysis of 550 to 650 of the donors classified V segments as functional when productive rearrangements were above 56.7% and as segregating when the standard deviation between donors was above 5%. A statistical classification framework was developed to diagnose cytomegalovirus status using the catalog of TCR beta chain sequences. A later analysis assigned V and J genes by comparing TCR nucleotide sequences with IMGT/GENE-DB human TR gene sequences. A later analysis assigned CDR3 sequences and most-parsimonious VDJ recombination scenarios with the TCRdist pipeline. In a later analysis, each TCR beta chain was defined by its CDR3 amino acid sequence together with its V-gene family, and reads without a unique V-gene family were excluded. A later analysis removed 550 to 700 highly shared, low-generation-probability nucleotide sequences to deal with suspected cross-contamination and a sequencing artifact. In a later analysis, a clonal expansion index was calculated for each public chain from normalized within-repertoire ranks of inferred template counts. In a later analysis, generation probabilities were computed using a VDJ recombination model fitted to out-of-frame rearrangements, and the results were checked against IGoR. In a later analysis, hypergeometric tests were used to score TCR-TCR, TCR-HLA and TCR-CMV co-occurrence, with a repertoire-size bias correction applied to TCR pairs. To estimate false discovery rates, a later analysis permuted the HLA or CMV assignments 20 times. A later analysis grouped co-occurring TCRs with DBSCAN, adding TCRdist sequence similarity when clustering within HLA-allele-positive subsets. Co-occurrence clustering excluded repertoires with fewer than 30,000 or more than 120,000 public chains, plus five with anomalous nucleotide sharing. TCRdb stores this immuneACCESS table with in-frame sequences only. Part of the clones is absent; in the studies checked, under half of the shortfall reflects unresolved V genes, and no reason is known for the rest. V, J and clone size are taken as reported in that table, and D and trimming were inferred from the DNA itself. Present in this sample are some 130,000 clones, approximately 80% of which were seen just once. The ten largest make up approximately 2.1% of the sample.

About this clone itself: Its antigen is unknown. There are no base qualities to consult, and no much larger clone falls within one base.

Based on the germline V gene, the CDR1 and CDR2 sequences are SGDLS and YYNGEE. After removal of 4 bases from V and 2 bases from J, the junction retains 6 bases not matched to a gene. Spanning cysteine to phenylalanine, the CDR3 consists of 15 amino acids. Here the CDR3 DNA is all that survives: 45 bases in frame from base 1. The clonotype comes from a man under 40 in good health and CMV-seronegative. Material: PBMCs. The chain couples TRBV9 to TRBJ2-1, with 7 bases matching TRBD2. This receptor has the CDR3 CASSRSGIAYNEQFF. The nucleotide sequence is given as TGTGCCAGCAGCCGGAGCGGGATAGCCTACAATGAGCAGTTCTTC.